What follows is one TCR beta chain and its context. The antigen this receptor binds is unknown. Per-base quality was not reported, and no clone a single base away is much larger than it. This specimen's time point label, interpreted: week 47, end of study. Each vaccine dose, consisting of 300 ug of a 20-mer mutant IDH1 peptide in Montanide, was administered subcutaneously with topical imiquimod. Across visits V03 through V10, patients got a total of eight vaccinations, given in weeks 1, 3, 5, 7, 11, 15, 19 and 23. Newly diagnosed WHO grade 3 or 4 IDH1-mutant astrocytomas showing loss of nuclear ATRX were present in the donors. The samples were drawn from NOA16, a multicentre, single-arm, open-label phase I trial in Germany that tested a mutant IDH1 peptide vaccine in humans for the first time. The DNeasy Blood and Tissue Kit was used to extract genomic DNA from EDTA blood for TCRB sequencing. The CDR1 and CDR2 encoded by the germline V gene (reference sequence) are WNHNN and SYGVQD. The V end gives up 3 bases and the J end 3 bases, leaving 2 bases in the junction not matched to a gene. The CDR3 numbers 14 residues from cysteine through phenylalanine. Only the CDR3 portion is preserved as DNA: 42 bases, with reading frame beginning at the first base.

These data come from a study of a mutant IDH1 vaccine in newly diagnosed glioma (dated by TCRdb to the early 2020s). Concerning the study at large: In the chemotherapy-containing groups, vaccination started alongside temozolomide cycles, whereas in patients who had radiotherapy alone it started 4-6 weeks after radiotherapy. Longitudinal TCRB deep sequencing was performed for about two dozen treated patients wherever samples were available for exploratory analyses. Visit V12 was the week-35 safety follow-up and visit V13 was the week-47 end of study. Peripheral blood was drawn at six visits: V03 (baseline), V05, V07, V10, V12 and V13. Before enrollment, most patients had been given radiochemotherapy with temozolomide as standard therapy, while the rest had received either radiotherapy alone or temozolomide alone. Of the roughly 31 treated patients, approximately 62% were male and around 40% were female, and the mean age was approximately 37 years. Here is what the overall study found, with its caveats: Immune responses induced by the vaccine were seen in 90% to 95% of patients across multiple MHC alleles. According to the authors, sample limitations meant that analyses of patient blood samples could not be reproduced. Pseudoprogression appeared unrelated to alterations in the top peripheral T cell clonotypes detected by TCRB sequencing. Selection of PBMC samples for TCRB deep sequencing was based on availability.

Library generation was performed with the immunoSEQ multiplex PCR assay. The hsTCRB Kit was used according to the manufacturer's protocol to amplify rearranged TCR beta chain sequences. An Illumina MiSeq was used to sequence the TCRB libraries. The authors' pipeline ran thus. The kit vendor's proprietary platform handled demultiplexing, trimming and gene mapping. The source is immuneACCESS, and TCRdb retained only in-frame sequences with V and J called. Part of the clones is not carried over; for the studies checked, unresolved V genes explain less than half of this, and the remainder is unexplained. Clone size and V and J calls were adopted from that table, with D and trimming inferred from the DNA. The sample table contains about 11,000 clones; only one count was recorded for around 81% of them. 15% to 20% of the sample belongs to the ten largest clones.

The sequencing used PBMCs, collected from a glioma patient whose treatment included an IDH1 peptide vaccine. The sequence was collected from a young man with glioma. In this chain, TRBV10-1 is recombined with TRBJ2-7; TRBD2 aligns with 10 central bases. The sequence in DNA is TGCGCCAGCAGTGAAAGGACTAGCGGCTACGAGCAGTACTTC. This sequence encodes CASSERTSGYEQYF.